The 15 T cell receptor beta chains below all came from one sample that was sequenced in a study of shared clonotypes between healthy human individuals. Generated by immunoSEQ multiplex PCR, the TCRdb table keeps only in-frame clones and is missing some. This table has 1 million to 1.3 million clones, 75% to 80% appearing once. The sequenced material came from memory CD4+ T cells from PBMCs. Sample subset: CD45RA-negative fraction. The source is a man aged 18 to 30 in good health. Some clones in this sample may be carry-over from other donors' samples.

Ten or more counts support this clone. V and J are TRBV10-3 and TRBJ2-7; D tentatively reads TRBD1 or TRBD2 (6 bases each). From germline, CDR1 is ENHRY and CDR2 SYGVKD. V lost 0 bases to trimming and J lost 5 bases, with 14 bases between them. The CDR3 loop spans 15 amino acids. The CDR3 reads CAISESELGGHEQYF. CDR3 bases: TGTGCCATCAGTGAGTCGGAGCTGGGGGGCCACGAGCAGTACTTC.

The chain couples TRBV7-9 to TRBJ2-1; 9 bases map to TRBD1. Looked up from germline, CDR1 is SEHNR and CDR2 is FQNEAQ (reference sequence). This CDR3 region has 17 residues. The V gene end was trimmed by 2 bases and the J gene end by 5 bases; junction bases not matched to a gene: 10. The CDR3 nucleotides read TGTGCCAGCAGCTTACGGGCTTCAGGACAGGGGAACAATGAGCAGTTCTTC. Translating gives CASSLRASGQGNNEQFF.

As to this clone: This same CDR3 is encoded by further DNA sequences in the sample. The rearrangement joins TRBV6-6 to TRBJ1-3; D not certain. This CDR3 is 13 amino acids long. In germline, CDR1 is MNHNY, CDR2 SVGAGI (reference sequence). CDR3 in DNA: TGTGCTAGCGGCCAAACGACCGGGGACACCATATATTTT. Protein sequence: CASGQTTGDTIYF.

The rearrangement links TRBV28 to TRBJ1-2, with D tentatively TRBD1 (6 bases). Germline V gene sequence: CDR1 MDHEN, CDR2 SYDVKM. Trimming left V 4 bases short and J 8 bases short, with 29 bases between. The CDR3 sequence is 18 residues long. The CDR3 region is CASSSLLTPGQRMGGYTF. The CDR3 coding sequence is TGTGCCAGCAGTTCCTTATTAACTCCCGGACAGCGGATGGGAGGCTACACCTTC.

To note about this clone: The junction departs from the called germline gene at one end, perhaps through a read error. The V gene is TRBV9, the J gene TRBJ2-1; TRBD2 matches 7 bases. Germline V lookup: CDR1 SGDLS, CDR2 YYNGEE. The CDR3 covers 15 residues. The CDR3 nucleotides read TGTGCCTGCAGCGTAGAAGGCGGGAGAGGTAATGAGCAGTTCTTC. This sequence encodes CACSVEGGRGNEQFF.

V gene TRBV11-2 combines with J gene TRBJ2-2, with D perhaps TRBD1 (5 bases). The CDR3 runs to 15 residues. Trimming left V 4 bases short and J 7 bases short, with 16 bases between. Germline-derived CDR1 and CDR2 are SGHAT and FQNNGV. The CDR3 region has the DNA TGTGCCAGCAGCTCTTCAGGGTCCCCGATCGGGGAGCTGTTTTTT. Translation: CASSSSGSPIGELFF.

The CDR3 reads CASSLGGREKDTQYF. The CDR3 bases are TGTGCCAGCAGTTTGGGGGGGCGTGAGAAAGATACGCAGTATTTT. This chain links TRBV13 with TRBJ2-3, with a possible D match to TRBD2 (7 bases). This CDR3 contains 15 residues. Germline V gene sequence: CDR1 PRHDT, CDR2 FYEKMQ (reference sequence). Deletions cut 6 bases from V and 5 bases from J, with 18 bases between.

V and J are TRBV29-1 and TRBJ2-5; TRBD1 matches 9 bases. Germline assignment: CDR1 SQVTM and CDR2 ANQGSEA. V lost 0 bases and J lost 3; bases outside the gene matches: 14. The CDR3 extends over 18 amino acids. CDR3 in DNA: TGCAGCGTTGAAGATCTAAGAGCCCGGACAGGGGTGAAAGAGACCCAGTACTTC. Translation: CSVEDLRARTGVKETQYF.

The rearrangement joins TRBV27 to TRBJ2-2; a possible D gene is TRBD2 (5 bases). The CDR3 contains 15 residues. The ends were cut back, 7 bases at V and 6 bases at J, with 18 bases in the middle. Per the germline V gene, CDR1 is MNHEY and CDR2 is SMNVEV (reference sequence). The CDR3: CASTPGHSSPGELFF. CDR3 nucleotide sequence: TGTGCCAGCACCCCTGGGCACTCTAGCCCCGGGGAGCTGTTTTTT.

Only one count was recorded for this clone. The chain joins TRBV7-2 to TRBJ2-2; possibly TRBD2 for D (5 bases). This CDR3 is built from 14 residues. Trimming stripped 5 bases from V and 6 bases from J, with 13 bases between. Germline assignment: CDR1 SGHTA and CDR2 FQGNSA. CDR3 nucleotide sequence: TGTGCCAGCAGCCCCCGGGGATACGCCGGGGAGCTGTTTTTT. Residues: CASSPRGYAGELFF.

This clone has just a few counts. The chain employs TRBV9 and TRBJ2-7, with D possibly being TRBD1 (6 bases). The germline V and J ends were trimmed by 0 bases and 3 bases, with 13 bases remaining between them. This CDR3 is 15 amino acids long. Per the germline V gene, CDR1 is SGDLS and CDR2 is YYNGEE. In nucleotides, the CDR3 is TGTGCCAGCAGCGTAGGCAGGGGCGAGGACTACGAGCAGTACTTC. It specifies CASSVGRGEDYEQYF.

With regard to this clone: The same CDR3 arises from other DNA sequences in this sample as well. This chain joins TRBV9 and TRBJ2-7; weak D call: TRBD2 (7 bases). This CDR3 has 14 residues. Germline CDR1 SGDLS, CDR2 YYNGEE. The germline V and J ends were trimmed by 2 bases and 2 bases, with 11 bases remaining between them. The CDR3 here is CASSVEGGAYEQYF. The CDR3 DNA sequence: TGTGCCAGCAGCGTGGAAGGGGGGGCCTACGAGCAGTACTTC.

This chain uses TRBV4-1 with TRBJ2-2; D is uncertain. V was shortened by 3 bases and J by 4 bases, with 12 bases between the two germline ends. CDR1 and CDR2 from the germline V gene are MGHRA and YSYEKL. This CDR3 has 15 amino acids. CDR3 nucleotide sequence: TGCGCCAGCAGCCAGGGCGATTGGGCCACCGGGGAGCTGTTTTTT. Translation gives CASSQGDWATGELFF.

The chain joins TRBV29-1 to TRBJ2-1; TRBD2 matches at 12 bases. CDR1 is SQVTM, CDR2 ANQGSEA, per germline. The CDR3 has 19 amino acids. With 5 bases clipped from V and 1 base from J, the junction kept 15 bases outside the gene matches. CDR3 region: CSVPGGGTSGYLSYNEQFF. The DNA for the CDR3 is TGCAGCGTTCCCGGGGGAGGGACTAGCGGGTACTTATCCTACAATGAGCAGTTCTTC.

V gene TRBV4-1 combines with J gene TRBJ1-4; D possibly corresponds to TRBD1 (5 bases). Deletions cut 1 base from V and 8 bases from J, with 14 bases between. The CDR3 sequence is 15 residues long. Germline values: CDR1 MGHRA, CDR2 YSYEKL. The chain's CDR3 is CASSQVGGFQEKLFF. CDR3 bases: TGCGCCAGCAGCCAAGTTGGGGGGTTCCAAGAAAAACTGTTTTTT.